The next 5 T cell receptor beta chains were all read from a single sample in a study of kidney transplant recipient with SARS-CoV-2 infection. TCRdb reprocessed the reads via MiXCR and lists one record per CDR3 protein. The profile shows approximately 250,000 distinct CDR3 sequences, 25% to 30% of them singletons. The sequencing used a blood sample, collected at baseline and between days 110 and 120 from a kidney transplant recipient. All receptors derive from a young adult male patient who had COVID-19 and was a kidney transplant recipient. The T cells may partly be graft donor cells.

This chain joins TRBV5-6 and TRBJ2-1, with 9 bases lining up with TRBD2. Germline lookup yields CDR1 SGHDT and CDR2 YYEEEE. V lost 4 bases to trimming and J lost 11 bases; unmatched junction nucleotides: 22. This CDR3 region has 18 residues. This CDR3 is CASSIFTKGLASPDQQFF. The CDR3, as DNA: TGTGCCAGCAGCATTTTCACTAAGGGACTAGCCTCCCCGGATCAGCAGTTCTTC.

Note on this clonotype: Since a much larger clone is just one base distant, this may be a read error. This chain joins TRBV20-1 and TRBJ2-6; no clear D. The CDR3 loop spans 16 amino acids. CDR1 DFQATT and CDR2 SNEGSKA come from the germline V gene (reference sequence). Trimming removed 3 bases from V and 0 bases from J, with 12 bases in between. CDR3 protein: CSASPAHSSGANVLTF. The CDR3 nucleotides are TGCAGTGCTAGCCCGGCACACAGCTCTGGGGCCAACGTCCTGACTTTC.

The chain combines TRBV9 with TRBJ1-2; D is uncertain. The V gene lost 6 bases and the J gene lost 4 bases, with 22 bases spanning the gap. This CDR3 comprises 16 residues. In germline, CDR1 is SGDLS, CDR2 YYNGEE. CDR3: CASTHWYSRKTYGYTF. For the CDR3, the DNA is TGTGCCAGCACACATTGGTACTCAAGAAAGACCTATGGCTACACCTTC.

The table lists this clonotype with many counts. The chain combines TRBV27 with TRBJ2-5; 7 nucleotides line up with TRBD1. This CDR3 region has 15 residues. The V segment lost 6 bases and the J segment 1 base; nucleotides outside the gene matches: 8. Germline V CDR1 and CDR2: MNHEY, SMNVEV (reference sequence). This CDR3 is CASSRDSVFQETQYF. In DNA form, the CDR3 reads TGTGCCAGCAGCCGGGACAGTGTCTTCCAAGAGACCCAGTACTTC.

This clonotype was found many times. The chain employs TRBV5-8 and TRBJ1-4; TRBD1 matches 7 bases. CDR1 is SGHTS and CDR2 is YDEGEE in the germline V gene. This CDR3 spans 16 amino acids. V dropped 3 bases and J dropped 8; count of bases not matched to a gene: 13. The CDR3 loop is CASSWNPAGGKEKLFF. As DNA, the CDR3 is TGTGCCAGCAGCTGGAATCCGGCAGGGGGGAAGGAAAAACTGTTTTTT.